This T cell receptor beta chain came from a study of blood T cell repertoires in COVID-19. The wider study: The United States, Italy and Spain supplied acute and convalescent COVID-19 samples. The cDNA or gDNA used as material had been derived from T cells, B-cell-depleted T cells, or PBMCs.

V lost 4 bases to trimming and J lost 7 bases; unmatched junction nucleotides: 9. Germline CDR1 is LNHDA and CDR2 is SQIVND (reference sequence). CDR3 length equals 16 residues. The table lists this clone with a count of one. Per the original methods: How many nucleated cells were present was estimated from reference gene primer amplification. Some clones are missing from TCRdb's copy, which holds only in-frame ones; the method was immunoSEQ multiplex PCR. The DNA gave D and trimming, while V, J and clone size come from that table. The sample yields over 140,000 clones, 76% seen once. The sample taken for sequencing was peripheral blood. The chain recombines TRBV19 with TRBJ1-5; 11 nucleotides align to TRBD1. This sequence was found in a woman older than 75 with active or convalescent COVID-19. The CDR3 sequence: CASSRTGGAQLQPQHF. The CDR3 region has the DNA TGTGCCAGTAGTAGGACAGGGGGCGCACAGTTGCAGCCCCAGCATTTT.